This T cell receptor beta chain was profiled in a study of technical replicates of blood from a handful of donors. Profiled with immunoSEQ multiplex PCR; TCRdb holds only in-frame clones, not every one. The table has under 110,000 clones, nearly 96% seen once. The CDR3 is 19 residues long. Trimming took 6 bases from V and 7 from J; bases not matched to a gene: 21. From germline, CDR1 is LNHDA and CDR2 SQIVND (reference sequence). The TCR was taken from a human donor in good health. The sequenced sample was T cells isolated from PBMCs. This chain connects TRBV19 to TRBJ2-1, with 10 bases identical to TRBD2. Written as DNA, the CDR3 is TGTGCCAGTAGCTACTCGACCCGTCTTCTAGCGGGGGTCGGGAATGAGCAGTTCTTC. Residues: CASSYSTRLLAGVGNEQFF.